The clone carrying this T cell receptor beta chain was seen at least ten times. The library was built from approximately 400 ng RNA with molecular barcoded adaptors for alpha/delta and beta/gamma chains. TCRdb ran MiXCR on the reads and lists one entry per CDR3 protein. Among about 46,000 distinct CDR3 sequences listed, around 20% were seen once. This record comes from a study of read filtering for tumor transcriptome and immune sequencing. Overall study: Revised staging placed roughly 8 patients in R-ISS I, roughly 16 in II, 6 or 7 in III. Whole-transcriptome libraries were prepared after DNase treatment.

After removal of 4 bases from V and 5 bases from J, the junction contained 7 bases not matched to a gene. This CDR3 spans 14 amino acids. Sampling of bone marrow took place during active disease in every patient. The V gene is TRBV12-3 or TRBV12-4, the J gene TRBJ2-7, with 8 bases that match TRBD1. This TCR was recovered from a donor at least 40 years old with multiple myeloma. Sequencing was done on a sample of a population of CD138-negative cells sorted from bone marrow. CDR3 residues: CASSSGQEADEQYF. CDR3 nucleotides: TGTGCCAGCAGTTCGGGACAGGAGGCCGACGAGCAGTACTTC.